The 8 T cell receptor beta chains below come from one sample, sequenced in a study of shared T cell receptors in the human thymus. The assay was immunoSEQ multiplex PCR, and TCRdb's table has in-frame clones only and misses some. Of more than 550,000 clones in the sample, around 85% are singletons; the top ten hold roughly 0.01%. This sample was shared with a second study, whose subject was human thymus T cells.

The source material was thymocytes. The source is a girl under three years old with a congenital heart defect.

The chain uses TRBV7-2 and TRBJ1-2; the match to TRBD1 covers 7 bases. CDR1 and CDR2 (germline): SGHTA, FQGNSA. There are 15 residues in the CDR3. Trimming took 1 base from V and 8 from J; bases not matched to a gene: 10. The CDR3 is CASSLGQGVLWGYTF. In DNA form, the CDR3 reads TGTGCCAGCAGCTTAGGGCAGGGGGTATTGTGGGGCTACACCTTC. Full variable domain (outside the CDR3, taken from reference TRBV7-2 and TRBJ1-2): GAGVSQSPSNKVTEKGKDVELRCDPISGHTALYWYRQSLGQGLEFLIYFQGNSAPDKSGLPSDRFSAERTGGSVSTLTIQRTQQEDSAVYLCASSLGQGVLWGYTFGSGTRLTVV.

This chain joins TRBV4-3 and TRBJ1-1; 10 bases match TRBD1. V was pared by 1 base and J by 4 bases, with 12 bases of the junction left unmatched. The CDR3 runs to 18 residues. Germline V gene sequence: CDR1 LGHNA, CDR2 YSLEER. This CDR3 reads CASSQVVGTGELSTEAFF. The CDR3 nucleotides read TGCGCCAGCAGCCAAGTTGTGGGGACAGGGGAATTGAGCACTGAAGCTTTCTTT.

V gene TRBV28 combines with J gene TRBJ2-7; 9 positions agree with TRBD1. V lost 4 bases to trimming and J lost 3 bases; unmatched junction nucleotides: 7. Germline V gene lookup returns CDR1 MDHEN and CDR2 SYDVKM. This CDR3 has 15 amino acids. CDR3 DNA: TGTGCCAGCAGTTCCGGGACAGGGAATCACTACGAGCAGTACTTC. As protein: CASSSGTGNHYEQYF.

The J gene is TRBJ1-6, the V gene TRBV4-1; D gene ambiguous. This CDR3 has 15 amino acids. V lost 0 bases to trimming and J lost 10 bases, with 13 bases between them. Germline V gives CDR1 MGHRA, CDR2 YSYEKL. CDR3 residues: CASSQERGGGSPLHF. DNA of the CDR3: TGCGCCAGCAGCCAAGAGCGAGGAGGCGGGTCACCCCTCCACTTT.

This sequence joins TRBV7-9 and TRBJ2-7; 8 positions agree with TRBD1. The V gene's germline CDR1 is SEHNR and CDR2 FQNEAQ (reference sequence). The CDR3 is 14 amino acids. Trimming took 5 bases from V and 2 from J; bases not matched to a gene: 5. CDR3 bases: TGTGCCAGCAGCCCCCAGGGGGCGACCTACGAGCAGTACTTC. Amino acids: CASSPQGATYEQYF.

This clone has a handful of counts. The chain combines TRBV5-4 with TRBJ1-4, with no clear D. V was clipped by 3 bases and J by 4 bases, with 13 bases between them. The germline V gene has CDR1 SGHNT and CDR2 YYREEE (reference sequence). This CDR3 has 15 amino acids. The CDR3: CASSSRTPGNEKLFF. The CDR3 nucleotides are TGTGCCAGCAGCTCCCGGACTCCTGGTAATGAAAAACTGTTTTTT.

V is TRBV27 and J is TRBJ2-1; 7 nucleotides line up with TRBD2. Looked up from germline, CDR1 is MNHEY and CDR2 is SMNVEV (reference sequence). J was trimmed by 3 bases and V by 3 bases; bases with no gene match: 2. CDR3 length: 14 residues. Here the CDR3 reads CASSLRGIYNEQFF. The CDR3 nucleotides read TGTGCCAGCAGTTTGCGGGGGATCTACAATGAGCAGTTCTTC.

The chain uses TRBV4-3 and TRBJ2-3; tentative D call: TRBD2 (6 bases). The CDR3 consists of 16 residues. V lost 0 bases to trimming and J lost 4 bases, with 14 bases between them. Germline CDR1 and CDR2: LGHNA and YSLEER. The chain's CDR3 is CASSQDYRERADTQYF. CDR3 nucleotide sequence: TGCGCCAGCAGCCAAGATTATCGAGAGCGGGCAGATACGCAGTATTTT.